This record concerns one T cell receptor (beta chain) sequence. The entry originates in a study of blood T cell repertoires in COVID-19. For the study at large: There were acute and convalescent COVID-19 samples, and they came from the United States, Italy and Spain. Sources were T cells, B-cell-depleted T cells, or PBMCs; the material itself was cDNA or gDNA.

J gave up 7 bases and V 7 bases, and 8 bases lay outside the gene matches. CDR3 length: 13 amino acids. Germline V gives CDR1 SGDLS, CDR2 YYNGEE. Data came from immunoSEQ multiplex PCR; TCRdb stores just in-frame clones and leaves some out. In the table there are 200,000 or so clones, roughly 79% of which are singletons. The sequence derives from a man between 60 and 75 years old with active or convalescent COVID-19. The material sequenced was peripheral blood. This chain connects TRBV9 to TRBJ2-3; TRBD2 agrees at 8 bases. As DNA, the CDR3 is TGTGCCAGCGGGGGGAGCGGGAGCAATACGCAGTATTTT. Protein product: CASGGSGSNTQYF.